This T cell receptor (beta chain) came from a study of early T cells in non-severe SARS-CoV-2 infection. On the study more broadly: Whole-blood bulk RNA, unsorted, was sequenced, and chains were unpaired. Study-wide points: Using VDJdb, the matching emphasized anti-spike CD8 responses while missing private and CD4 specificities.

This clonotype was counted a few times. Its target is unknown. The germline gives CDR1 KGHSH, CDR2 LQKENI. Between the trimmed V and J ends, which lost 3 bases and 7 bases, there was a span of 15 bases. CDR3 length equals 14 residues. Unique molecular identifier tags were affixed to discrete cDNA molecules. TCRdb used MiXCR to reprocess the 5' RACE reads, holding one entry per CDR3 protein. The sample has approximately 77,000 distinct CDR3 sequences, 15% to 18% seen once; the top ten hold 9.5% to 15%. This sequence was found in an adult who was a healthcare worker with PCR-confirmed SARS-CoV-2 infection or an uninfected control (not recorded which). The genes are TRBV18 and TRBJ1-2, with D perhaps TRBD1 (6 bases). The sample taken for sequencing was whole blood. Here the CDR3 DNA reads TGTGCCAGCTCACCCGGGACACACTTTGGTGGCTACACCTTC. It is translated as CASSPGTHFGGYTF.